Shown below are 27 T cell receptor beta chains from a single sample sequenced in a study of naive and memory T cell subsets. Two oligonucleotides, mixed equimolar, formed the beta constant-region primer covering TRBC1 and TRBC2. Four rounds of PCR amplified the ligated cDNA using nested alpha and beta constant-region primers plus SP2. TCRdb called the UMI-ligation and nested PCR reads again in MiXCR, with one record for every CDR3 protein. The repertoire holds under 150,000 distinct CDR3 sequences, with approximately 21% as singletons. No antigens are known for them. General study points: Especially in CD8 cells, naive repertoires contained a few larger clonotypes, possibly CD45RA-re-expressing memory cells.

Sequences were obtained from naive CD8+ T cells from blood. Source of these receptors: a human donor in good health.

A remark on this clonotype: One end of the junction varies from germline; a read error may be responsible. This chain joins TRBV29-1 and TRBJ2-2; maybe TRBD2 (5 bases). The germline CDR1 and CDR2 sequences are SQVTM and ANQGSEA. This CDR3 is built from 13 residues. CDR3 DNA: TGCAGCGTTGATATCACCCCAACCGGGGAGCTGCTTTTT. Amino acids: CSVDITPTGELLF.

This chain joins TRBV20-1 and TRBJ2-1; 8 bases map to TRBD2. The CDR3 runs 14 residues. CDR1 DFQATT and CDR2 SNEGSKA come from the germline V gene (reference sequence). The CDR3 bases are TGCAGGGCAACAGCGGGAGTTTCCTTAGTTTGGCAGTTCTTC. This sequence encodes CRATAGVSLVWQFF.

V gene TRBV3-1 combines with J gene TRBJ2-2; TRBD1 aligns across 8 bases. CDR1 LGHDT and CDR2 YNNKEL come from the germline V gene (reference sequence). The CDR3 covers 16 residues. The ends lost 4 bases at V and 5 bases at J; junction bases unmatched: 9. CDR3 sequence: CASSPDDRGWTGELFF. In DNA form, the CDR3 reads TGTGCCAGCAGCCCGGATGACAGGGGTTGGACCGGGGAGCTGTTTTTT.

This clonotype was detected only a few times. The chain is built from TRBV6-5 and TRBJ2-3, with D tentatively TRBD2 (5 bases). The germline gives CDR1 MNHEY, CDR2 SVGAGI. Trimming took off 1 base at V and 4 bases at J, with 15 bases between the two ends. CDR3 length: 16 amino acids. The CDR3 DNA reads TGTGCCAGCAGTTACTTTGTCGGAGGCCCCGCAGATACGCAGTATTTT. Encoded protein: CASSYFVGGPADTQYF.

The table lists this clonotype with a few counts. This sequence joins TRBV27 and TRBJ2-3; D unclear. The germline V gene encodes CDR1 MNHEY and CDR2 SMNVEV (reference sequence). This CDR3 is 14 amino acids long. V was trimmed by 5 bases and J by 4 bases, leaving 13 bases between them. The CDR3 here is CASSPVGGADTQYF. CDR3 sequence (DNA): TGTGCCAGCAGTCCCGTGGGTGGCGCAGATACGCAGTATTTT.

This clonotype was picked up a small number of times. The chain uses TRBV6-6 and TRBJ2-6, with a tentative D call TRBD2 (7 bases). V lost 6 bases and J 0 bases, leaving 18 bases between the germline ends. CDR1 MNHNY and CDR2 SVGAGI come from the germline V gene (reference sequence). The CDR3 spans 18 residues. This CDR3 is CASSLRGAGSSGANVLTF. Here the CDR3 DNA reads TGTGCCAGCAGCCTCCGGGGGGCGGGAAGCTCTGGGGCCAACGTCCTGACTTTC.

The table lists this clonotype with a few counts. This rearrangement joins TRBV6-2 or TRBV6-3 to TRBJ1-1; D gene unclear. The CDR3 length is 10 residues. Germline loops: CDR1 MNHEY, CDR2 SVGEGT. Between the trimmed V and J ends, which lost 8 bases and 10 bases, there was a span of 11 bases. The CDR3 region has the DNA TGTGCCAGCGGGCAAGCGTTAGCTTTCTTT. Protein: CASGQALAFF.

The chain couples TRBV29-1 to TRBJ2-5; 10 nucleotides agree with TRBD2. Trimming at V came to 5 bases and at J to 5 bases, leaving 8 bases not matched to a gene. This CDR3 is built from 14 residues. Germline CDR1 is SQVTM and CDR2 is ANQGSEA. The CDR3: CSVLLAGIGETQYF. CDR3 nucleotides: TGCAGCGTTCTACTAGCGGGAATAGGGGAGACCCAGTACTTC.

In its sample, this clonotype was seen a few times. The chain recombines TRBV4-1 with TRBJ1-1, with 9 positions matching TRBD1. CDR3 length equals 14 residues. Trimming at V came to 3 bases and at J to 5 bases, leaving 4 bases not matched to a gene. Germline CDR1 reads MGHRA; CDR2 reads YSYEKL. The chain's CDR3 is CASSQFDRGTEAFF. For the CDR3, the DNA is TGCGCCAGCAGCCAGTTTGACAGGGGGACTGAAGCTTTCTTT.

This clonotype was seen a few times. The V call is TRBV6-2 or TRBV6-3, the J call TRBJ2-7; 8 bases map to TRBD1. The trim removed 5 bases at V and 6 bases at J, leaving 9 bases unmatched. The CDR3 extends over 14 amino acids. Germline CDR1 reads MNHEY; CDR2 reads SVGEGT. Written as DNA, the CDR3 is TGTGCCAGCAGTACCCGACAGGGGCCCCCCGAGCAGTACTTC. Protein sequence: CASSTRQGPPEQYF.

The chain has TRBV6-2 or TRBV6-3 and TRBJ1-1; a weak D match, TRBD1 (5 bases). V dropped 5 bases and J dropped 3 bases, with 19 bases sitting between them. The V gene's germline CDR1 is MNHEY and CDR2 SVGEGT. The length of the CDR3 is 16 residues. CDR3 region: CASSTAAVDRDTEAFF. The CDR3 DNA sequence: TGTGCCAGCAGTACCGCGGCCGTAGACAGAGACACTGAAGCTTTCTTT.

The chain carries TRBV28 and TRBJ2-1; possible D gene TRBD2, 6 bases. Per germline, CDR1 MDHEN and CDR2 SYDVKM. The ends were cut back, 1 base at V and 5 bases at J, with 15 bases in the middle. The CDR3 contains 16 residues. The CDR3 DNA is TGTGCCAGCAGTTTATCAGGGCTAGCGCCAGACAATGAGCAGTTCTTC. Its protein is CASSLSGLAPDNEQFF. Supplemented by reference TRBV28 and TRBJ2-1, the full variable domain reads DVKVTQSSRYLVKRTGEKVFLECVQDMDHENMFWYRQDPGLGLRLIYFSYDVKMKEKGDIPEGYSVSREKKERFSLILESASTNQTSMYLCASSLSGLAPDNEQFFGPGTRLTVL.

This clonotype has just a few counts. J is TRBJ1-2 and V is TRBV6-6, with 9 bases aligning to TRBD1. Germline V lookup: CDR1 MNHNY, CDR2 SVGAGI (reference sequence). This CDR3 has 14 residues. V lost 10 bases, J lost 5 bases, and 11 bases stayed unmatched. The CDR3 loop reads CANPTGGYNYGYTF. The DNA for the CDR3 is TGTGCCAACCCGACAGGGGGTTACAATTATGGCTACACCTTC.

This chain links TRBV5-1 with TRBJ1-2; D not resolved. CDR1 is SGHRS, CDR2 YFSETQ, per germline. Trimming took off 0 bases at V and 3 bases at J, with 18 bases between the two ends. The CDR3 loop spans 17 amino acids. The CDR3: CASSLGHQIELYYGYTF. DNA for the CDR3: TGCGCCAGCAGCTTGGGACACCAGATAGAGCTTTACTATGGCTACACCTTC.

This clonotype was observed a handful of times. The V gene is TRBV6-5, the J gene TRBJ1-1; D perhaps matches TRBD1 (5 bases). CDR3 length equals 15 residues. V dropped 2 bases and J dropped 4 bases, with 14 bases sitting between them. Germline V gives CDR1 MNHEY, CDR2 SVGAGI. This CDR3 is CASSYSAAGGTEAFF. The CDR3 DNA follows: TGTGCCAGCAGTTACAGCGCGGCGGGGGGCACTGAAGCTTTCTTT.

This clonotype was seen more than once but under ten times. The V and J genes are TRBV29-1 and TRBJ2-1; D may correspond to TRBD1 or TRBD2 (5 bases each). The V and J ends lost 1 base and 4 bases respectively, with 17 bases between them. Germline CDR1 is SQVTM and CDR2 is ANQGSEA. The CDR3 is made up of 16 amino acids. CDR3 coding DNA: TGCAGCGTTGAAGGGGGGTTAGGGGCGATTTACAATGAGCAGTTCTTC. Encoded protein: CSVEGGLGAIYNEQFF.

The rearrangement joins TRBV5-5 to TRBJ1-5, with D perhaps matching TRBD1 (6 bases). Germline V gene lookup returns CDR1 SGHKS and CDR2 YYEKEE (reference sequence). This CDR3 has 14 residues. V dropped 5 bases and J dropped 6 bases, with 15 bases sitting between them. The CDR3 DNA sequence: TGTGCCAGCAGTTCGGGGGCCCTGGGTCAGCCCCAGCATTTT. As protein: CASSSGALGQPQHF.

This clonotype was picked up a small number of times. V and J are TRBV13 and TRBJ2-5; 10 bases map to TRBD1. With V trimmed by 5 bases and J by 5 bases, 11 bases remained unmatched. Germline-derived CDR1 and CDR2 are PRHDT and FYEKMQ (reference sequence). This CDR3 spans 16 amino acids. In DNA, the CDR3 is TGTGCCAGCAGCCCGCGACAGGGGGCGTTCTGGGAGACCCAGTACTTC. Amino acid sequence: CASSPRQGAFWETQYF.

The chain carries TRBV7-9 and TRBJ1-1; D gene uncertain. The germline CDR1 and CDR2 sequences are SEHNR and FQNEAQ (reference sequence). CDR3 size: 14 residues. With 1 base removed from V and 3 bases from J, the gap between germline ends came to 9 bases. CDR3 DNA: TGTGCCAGCAGCTTAGACCTTAGGGACACTGAAGCTTTCTTT. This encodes CASSLDLRDTEAFF.

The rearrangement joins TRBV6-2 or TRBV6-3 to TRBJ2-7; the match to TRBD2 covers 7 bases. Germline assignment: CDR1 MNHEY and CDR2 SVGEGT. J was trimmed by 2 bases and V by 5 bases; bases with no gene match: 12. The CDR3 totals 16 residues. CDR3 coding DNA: TGTGCCAGCAGTGCGGCTCTAGCGGAGGGGACCTACGAGCAGTACTTC. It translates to CASSAALAEGTYEQYF.

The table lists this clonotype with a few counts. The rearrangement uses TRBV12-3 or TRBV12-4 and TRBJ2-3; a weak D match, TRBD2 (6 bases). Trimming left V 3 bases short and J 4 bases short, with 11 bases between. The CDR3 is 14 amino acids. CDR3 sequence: CASSFGGLSDTQYF. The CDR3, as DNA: TGTGCCAGCAGTTTCGGGGGACTGTCAGATACGCAGTATTTT.

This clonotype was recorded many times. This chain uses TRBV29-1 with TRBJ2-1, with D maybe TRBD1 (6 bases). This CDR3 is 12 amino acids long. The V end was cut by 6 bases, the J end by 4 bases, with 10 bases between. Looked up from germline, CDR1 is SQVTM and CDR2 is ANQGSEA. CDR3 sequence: CSVKGQYNEQFF. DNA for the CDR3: TGCAGCGTCAAAGGACAGTACAATGAGCAGTTCTTC.

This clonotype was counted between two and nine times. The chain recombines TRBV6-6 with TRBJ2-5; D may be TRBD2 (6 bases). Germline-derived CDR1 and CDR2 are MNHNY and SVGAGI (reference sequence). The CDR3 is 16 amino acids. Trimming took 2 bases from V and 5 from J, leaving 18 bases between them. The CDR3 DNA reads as TGTGCCAGCAGTTACCTGGCGGGAAGGGAGCTGGAGACCCAGTACTTC. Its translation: CASSYLAGRELETQYF.

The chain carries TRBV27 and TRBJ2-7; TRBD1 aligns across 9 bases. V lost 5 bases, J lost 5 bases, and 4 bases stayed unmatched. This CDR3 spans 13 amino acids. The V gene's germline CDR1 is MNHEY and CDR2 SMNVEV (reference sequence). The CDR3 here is CASSRTGAHEQYF. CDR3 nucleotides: TGTGCCAGCAGTCGGACAGGGGCCCACGAGCAGTACTTC.

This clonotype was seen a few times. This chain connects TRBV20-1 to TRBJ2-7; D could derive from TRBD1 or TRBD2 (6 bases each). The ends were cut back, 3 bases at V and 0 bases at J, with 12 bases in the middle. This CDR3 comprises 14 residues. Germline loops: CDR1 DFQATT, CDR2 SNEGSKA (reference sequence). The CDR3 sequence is CSARGGDGSYEQYF. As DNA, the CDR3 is TGCAGTGCTAGGGGGGGCGACGGCTCCTACGAGCAGTACTTC.

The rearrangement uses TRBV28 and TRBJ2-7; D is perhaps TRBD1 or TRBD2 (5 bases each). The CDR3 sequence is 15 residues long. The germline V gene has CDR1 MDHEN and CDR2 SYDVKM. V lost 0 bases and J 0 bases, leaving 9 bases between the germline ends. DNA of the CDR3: TGTGCCAGCAGTTTATGGGACGGGACCTCCTACGAGCAGTACTTC. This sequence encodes CASSLWDGTSYEQYF.

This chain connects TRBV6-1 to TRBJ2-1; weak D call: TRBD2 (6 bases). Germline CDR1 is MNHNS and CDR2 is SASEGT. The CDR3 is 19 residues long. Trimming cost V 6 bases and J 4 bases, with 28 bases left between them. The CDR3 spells CASRKWFGSEQELYNEQFF. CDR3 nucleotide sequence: TGTGCCAGCAGAAAATGGTTCGGGAGCGAACAAGAATTGTACAATGAGCAGTTCTTC.